This TCR beta chain comes out of a study of blood T cell repertoires in COVID-19. Study summary: Acute and convalescent COVID-19 specimens originated in the United States, Italy and Spain. T cells, B-cell-depleted T cells, or PBMCs supplied cDNA or gDNA.

The CDR3 runs 16 residues. Some clones are missing from TCRdb's copy, which holds only in-frame ones; the method was immunoSEQ multiplex PCR. The sample has some 180,000 clones; around 90% are singletons. The source material was peripheral blood. This sequence was found in a man aged 50-60 years with acute or convalescent COVID-19. This chain links TRBV1 with TRBJ2-5; the D call in the table, TRBD2, was not verified against the DNA. TRBV1 is reported as a pseudogene. CDR3: CTSSQYPQAGSETQYF. Here the CDR3 DNA reads TGCACCAGCAGCCAATATCCTCAAGCGGGATCCGAGACCCAGTACTTC.